One sample yielded the 25 T cell receptor beta chains listed below, sequenced in a study of T cells in Graves' hyperthyroidism and ophthalmopathy. The CDR3 regions of TCR beta were amplified from RNA transcripts. An initial round of RT-PCR targeting the TCR CDR3 relied on the HTBI primer set. One entry per CDR3 protein results from TCRdb running MiXCR on the multiplex PCR reads. The data hold fewer than 450,000 distinct CDR3 sequences, with about a sixth observed a single time. The sample was blood. Every receptor here comes from a woman aged 30 to 39 with Graves' hyperthyroidism that later progressed to Graves' ophthalmopathy.

The chain uses TRBV14 and TRBJ2-3; the D is unclear. The length of the CDR3 is 13 residues. V lost 4 bases and J lost 4, with 9 bases in between. Per the germline V gene, CDR1 is SGHDN and CDR2 is FVKESK. The CDR3 sequence is CASSRNFADTQYF. The CDR3 bases are TGTGCCAGCAGCCGGAACTTCGCAGATACGCAGTATTTT.

This clonotype was observed a handful of times. The rearrangement uses TRBV19 and TRBJ2-5, with D perhaps matching TRBD1 (5 bases). The CDR3 extends over 14 amino acids. Germline assignment: CDR1 LNHDA and CDR2 SQIVND (reference sequence). Trimming pared 3 bases from V and 5 bases from J, leaving 13 bases between. The CDR3, as DNA: TGTGCCAGTAGTATTGTACCAGGGTCGGAGACCCAGTACTTC. Its translation: CASSIVPGSETQYF.

The table lists this clonotype with many counts. This rearrangement joins TRBV2 to TRBJ2-5; 12 bases fit TRBD2. The V and J ends lost 5 bases and 1 base, in that order; junction bases with no gene match: 2. Germline CDR1 and CDR2: SNHLY and FYNNEI. This CDR3 region has 15 residues. The CDR3 coding sequence is TGTGCCAGCAGTCCTAGCGGGGGGGGCCAAGAGACCCAGTACTTC. It is translated as CASSPSGGGQETQYF.

This clonotype was counted once. The DNA for the CDR3 is TGCAGTGCTAGACAGGGGGATGGCTACACCTTC. Translated, it gives CSARQGDGYTF. The rearrangement links TRBV20-1 to TRBJ1-2; 7 bases fit TRBD1. Losses at the gene ends were 2 bases for V and 6 bases for J; bases not matched to a gene: 0. This CDR3 is 11 amino acids long. The germline CDR1 and CDR2 sequences are DFQATT and SNEGSKA (reference sequence).

This clonotype was seen ten or more times. The chain joins TRBV30 to TRBJ2-5; the D gene is possibly TRBD2 (7 bases). There are 14 residues in the CDR3. V lost 5 bases and J lost 5, with 18 bases in between. Germline V lookup: CDR1 GTSNPN, CDR2 SVGIG (reference sequence). DNA of the CDR3: TGTGCCTGGGCATGGGGGGGGGGCACCGAGACCCAGTACTTC. Residues: CAWAWGGGTETQYF. The full variable domain, completed using reference TRBV30 and TRBJ2-5, is SQTIHQWPATLVQPVGSPLSLECTVEGTSNPNLYWYRQAAGRGLQLLFYSVGIGQISSEVPQNLSASRPQDRQFILSSKKLLLSDSGFYLCAWAWGGGTETQYFGPGTRLLVL.

The V gene is TRBV13, the J gene TRBJ2-1; no clear D. Trimming pared 3 bases from V and 10 bases from J, leaving 7 bases between. The CDR3 consists of 11 residues. From germline, CDR1 is PRHDT and CDR2 FYEKMQ (reference sequence). The CDR3 sequence is CASSFKLEQFF. In DNA, the CDR3 is TGTGCCAGCAGCTTCAAGTTGGAGCAGTTCTTC.

The rearrangement links TRBV7-9 to TRBJ2-4; possible D gene TRBD2, 5 bases. CDR1 is SEHNR and CDR2 is FQNEAQ in the germline V gene (reference sequence). Trimming stripped 1 base from V and 8 bases from J, with 12 bases between. The CDR3 consists of 14 residues. CDR3 amino acids: CASSLGTEPDIQYF. Here the CDR3 DNA reads TGTGCCAGCAGCTTAGGGACTGAGCCAGACATTCAGTACTTC.

This clonotype was recorded many times. V is TRBV3-1 and J is TRBJ2-2; TRBD2 agrees at 9 bases. Germline trimming cut 2 bases from V and 4 bases from J; bases unmatched to any gene: 2. Germline CDR1 LGHDT, CDR2 YNNKEL (reference sequence). The CDR3 loop spans 15 amino acids. The CDR3 region is CASSQLAGSTGELFF. Written as DNA, the CDR3 is TGTGCCAGCAGCCAACTAGCGGGGTCCACCGGGGAGCTGTTTTTT.

J is TRBJ2-2 and V is TRBV7-9; the match to TRBD1 covers 12 bases. V lost 2 bases and J lost 7; bases outside the gene matches: 11. This CDR3 comprises 18 residues. The germline gives CDR1 SEHNR, CDR2 FQNEAQ (reference sequence). The CDR3 sequence: CASSLFRRDRGHVGELFF. CDR3 DNA sequence: TGTGCCAGCAGCTTATTTCGTCGGGACAGGGGGCATGTCGGGGAGCTGTTTTTT.

At least ten counts were recorded for this clonotype. This sequence joins TRBV2 and TRBJ2-7; 11 bases match TRBD2. V shed 2 bases and J 1 base; nucleotides not matched to a gene: 7. CDR1 is SNHLY and CDR2 is FYNNEI in the germline V gene. The CDR3 totals 17 residues. CDR3 sequence: CASSESWASGRSYEQYF. DNA for the CDR3: TGTGCCAGCAGTGAAAGCTGGGCTAGCGGGAGGTCCTACGAGCAGTACTTC.

This clonotype was detected ten times or more. J is TRBJ2-7 and V is TRBV28; TRBD2 is a possible D gene (5 bases). The V end lost 5 bases, the J end lost 4 bases, and 18 bases lay between the germline ends. Germline-derived CDR1 and CDR2 are MDHEN and SYDVKM. The CDR3 consists of 15 residues. The CDR3 loop is CASSGDYPKMYEQYF. The CDR3 region has the DNA TGTGCCAGCAGTGGCGACTACCCGAAGATGTACGAGCAGTACTTC.

The V gene is TRBV3-1, the J gene TRBJ2-7; 9 bases fit TRBD1. Per the germline V gene, CDR1 is LGHDT and CDR2 is YNNKEL (reference sequence). With V trimmed by 4 bases and J by 7 bases, 8 bases remained unmatched. The CDR3 consists of 14 residues. CDR3 residues: CASSPRDREWEQYF. The CDR3 DNA follows: TGTGCCAGCAGCCCTCGGGACAGGGAGTGGGAGCAGTACTTC.

This chain uses TRBV19 with TRBJ1-2; TRBD1 is a possible D gene (5 bases). The CDR3 extends over 15 amino acids. V lost 8 bases, J lost 6 bases, and 22 bases lay in between. CDR1 is LNHDA and CDR2 is SQIVND in the germline V gene (reference sequence). The CDR3 nucleotides are TGTGCCAGTCGGACAAGCCTTACCCTTTTCCATGGCTACACCTTC. Its protein product is CASRTSLTLFHGYTF. Full variable domain (missing parts from reference TRBV19 and TRBJ1-2): DGGITQSPKYLFRKEGQNVTLSCEQNLNHDAMYWYRQDPGQGLRLIYYSQIVNDFQKGDIAEGYSVSREKKESFPLTVTSAQKNPTAFYLCASRTSLTLFHGYTFGSGTRLTVV.

This clonotype was detected many times. The chain couples TRBV27 to TRBJ2-1, with 7 nucleotides matching TRBD1. The CDR3 has 15 residues. CDR1 and CDR2 from the germline V gene are MNHEY and SMNVEV (reference sequence). The V and J ends lost 5 bases and 3 bases, in that order; junction bases with no gene match: 7. CDR3 protein: CASSQTRDSYNEQFF. In DNA form, the CDR3 reads TGTGCCAGCAGTCAAACGAGGGACAGCTACAATGAGCAGTTCTTC.

This clonotype occurred a few times. V usage is TRBV2 and J usage is TRBJ2-3; TRBD1 agrees at 9 bases. Germline trimming cut 5 bases from V and 2 bases from J; bases unmatched to any gene: 11. The length of the CDR3 is 17 residues. Looked up from germline, CDR1 is SNHLY and CDR2 is FYNNEI. The DNA for the CDR3 is TGTGCCAGCAGTCATACCGGGACAGGGACCTACACAGATACGCAGTATTTT. Residues: CASSHTGTGTYTDTQYF.

This clonotype came up many times. The chain carries TRBV5-1 and TRBJ2-1; D gene ambiguous. V was pared by 0 bases and J by 5 bases, with 6 bases between. Germline values: CDR1 SGHRS, CDR2 YFSETQ. The CDR3 covers 13 residues. CDR3 nucleotide sequence: TGCGCCAGCAGCTTGGCCGTTGACAATGAGCAGTTCTTC. It specifies CASSLAVDNEQFF.

This clonotype has just a few counts. The chain is built from TRBV2 and TRBJ2-2; D may match TRBD1 or TRBD2 (5 bases each). Germline V gene data show CDR1 as SNHLY and CDR2 as FYNNEI. The CDR3 sequence is 16 residues long. The V end was cut by 3 bases, the J end by 2 bases, with 13 bases between. The CDR3, as DNA: TGTGCCAGCAGTGACGGGGCTGGCACTAACACCGGGGAGCTGTTTTTT. This codes for CASSDGAGTNTGELFF.

This sequence joins TRBV5-1 and TRBJ2-2, with D uncertain. The CDR3 loop spans 14 amino acids. Between the trimmed V and J ends, which lost 1 base and 1 base, there was a span of 5 bases. In germline, CDR1 is SGHRS, CDR2 YFSETQ. The CDR3 region has the DNA TGCGCCAGCAGCTTGCCGGAGAACACCGGGGAGCTGTTTTTT. Translation gives CASSLPENTGELFF.

The chain has TRBV20-1 and TRBJ2-1; TRBD2 matches 14 bases. V lost 6 bases, J lost 0 bases, and 4 bases stayed unmatched. CDR3 length equals 16 residues. Germline V gene data show CDR1 as DFQATT and CDR2 as SNEGSKA (reference sequence). The DNA for the CDR3 is TGCAGTGCCCGGACTAGCGGGGGGTTCTCCTACAATGAGCAGTTCTTC. Encoded protein: CSARTSGGFSYNEQFF.

This clonotype was seen ten or more times. The chain uses TRBV2 and TRBJ2-7; 8 bases are shared with TRBD2. There are 15 residues in the CDR3. Germline loops: CDR1 SNHLY, CDR2 FYNNEI. J was trimmed by 2 bases and V by 4 bases; bases with no gene match: 7. The CDR3 nucleotides are TGTGCCAGCAGTGGTCGGGGGGGAAAGCCCTACGAGCAGTACTTC. Translating gives CASSGRGGKPYEQYF.

The genes are TRBV12-3 or TRBV12-4 and TRBJ2-1, with D possibly matching TRBD2 (6 bases). Trimming stripped 4 bases from V and 9 bases from J, with 16 bases between. The CDR3 consists of 14 residues. The CDR3 loop reads CASSSGVEPPEQFF. The CDR3 nucleotides are TGTGCCAGCAGTTCGGGAGTCGAGCCCCCTGAGCAGTTCTTC.

On this clonotype itself: A read error is possible here, since a much larger clone lies one base away. In this CDR3 the conserved last residue, phenylalanine or tryptophan, is missing, so a read error is likely. This chain uses TRBV29-1 with TRBJ2-5; D possibly corresponds to TRBD1 (5 bases). The CDR3 runs 12 residues. Germline CDR1 SQVTM, CDR2 ANQGSEA. V shed 5 bases and J shed 5 bases, with 12 bases lying between them. The CDR3 reads CSVKQVGETQYL. In nucleotides, the CDR3 is TGCAGCGTTAAACAGGTTGGGGAGACCCAGTACCTC.

This clonotype appeared many times. This chain uses TRBV29-1 with TRBJ1-4; 9 nucleotides line up with TRBD1. CDR1 and CDR2 from the germline V gene are SQVTM and ANQGSEA. The V and J ends lost 6 bases and 4 bases, in that order; junction bases with no gene match: 3. The CDR3 has 13 amino acids. For the CDR3, the DNA is TGCAGCGTCGCGGACAGGGGTAATGAAAAACTGTTTTTT. Protein: CSVADRGNEKLFF.

This clonotype has just a few counts. The chain uses TRBV18 and TRBJ2-7; D may correspond to TRBD1 or TRBD2 (5 bases each). The CDR3 is made up of 14 amino acids. Trimming took 3 bases from V and 3 from J, leaving 12 bases between them. Germline V gene sequence: CDR1 KGHSH, CDR2 LQKENI. The CDR3, as DNA: TGTGCCAGCTCACCTGGGACCTCTCGCTACGAGCAGTACTTC. Its translation is CASSPGTSRYEQYF.

This chain links TRBV2 with TRBJ2-3; 10 positions agree with TRBD2. Germline V gene data show CDR1 as SNHLY and CDR2 as FYNNEI. Unmatched junction bases numbered 7, after V lost 5 bases and J lost 2 bases. This CDR3 comprises 16 residues. CDR3: CASSTLAGANTDTQYF. In DNA form, the CDR3 reads TGTGCCAGCAGTACTCTAGCGGGAGCCAACACAGATACGCAGTATTTT.